Each of the 11 T cell receptor beta chains below was sequenced from the same sample in a study of T cell clonality in common variable immunodeficiency. Libraries were prepared by immunoSEQ multiplex PCR; TCRdb keeps only in-frame clonotypes and omits some of them. The sample yields 30,000 to 40,000 clones, without any singletons. The sequencing input was peripheral blood mononuclear cells. The origin of the receptors is a person between 18 and 69 years old in good health.

Ten or more counts support this clone. Read coverage stops 3 residues before the CDR3 terminus; the germline J gene supplies the remainder. This sequence joins TRBV2 and TRBJ2-3; D perhaps matches TRBD2 (5 bases). CDR3 length: 15 residues. The V end was cut by 4 bases, the J end by 6 bases, with 17 bases between. Germline V CDR1 and CDR2: SNHLY, FYNNEI. CDR3 bases read: TGTGCCAGCAGTGTCGAGGCTAGCTTTGTGGATACG. Amino acid sequence: CASSVEASFVDT. The full-length CDR3 reads as CASSVEASFVDTQYF.

This clone came up many times. The read halts 3 residues ahead of the CDR3 end, with the missing end drawn from the germline J gene. This rearrangement joins TRBV5-4 to TRBJ2-7, with 13 bases aligning to TRBD2. J gave up 6 bases and V 7 bases, and 10 bases lay outside the gene matches. The V gene's germline CDR1 is SGHNT and CDR2 YYREEE (reference sequence). The CDR3 spans 15 residues. Partial CDR3 DNA: TGTGCCAGCGGCGGCGGACTAGCGGGAGTTAGCGAG. It encodes CASGGGLAGVSE. The full CDR3 sequence reads CASGGGLAGVSEQYF.

This clone turned up a few times. Just one base apart from a much larger clone, this may be a read error. The read ends 3 residues early relative to the CDR3; the germline J gene fills the gap. This sample includes further DNA sequences coding for the same CDR3. The J gene is TRBJ1-3, the V gene TRBV30, with D uncertain. Germline V lookup: CDR1 GTSNPN, CDR2 SVGIG (reference sequence). The CDR3 has 13 residues. The DNA read from the CDR3 is TGTGCCTGGGACCGAACAGCTGGAAACACA. Translated, it gives CAWDRTAGNT. Given in full, the CDR3 is CAWDRTAGNTIYF.

This clone was counted many times. Read sequence stops 3 residues before the CDR3 end, and the germline J gene provides the missing end. The rearrangement links TRBV5-4 to TRBJ2-3, with 9 bases fitting TRBD1. The CDR3 is 14 residues long. Germline CDR1 SGHNT, CDR2 YYREEE (reference sequence). CDR3 loop: CASSLQGAEETQYF. CDR3 DNA (partial): TGTGCCAGCAGCTTACAGGGGGCCGAAGAGACG.

Many counts were recorded for this clone. The CDR3 extends 3 residues past the end of the read, so its final part is completed from the germline J gene. The chain links TRBV20-1 to TRBJ1-2, with TRBD1 matching 9 bases. CDR3 size: 16 residues. The germline V gene has CDR1 DFQATT and CDR2 SNEGSKA (reference sequence). V was pared by 3 bases and J by 4 bases, with 12 bases of the junction left unmatched. CDR3 amino acids: CSARGHEGQGSYGYTF. The sequenced part of the CDR3 DNA is TGCAGTGCTAGGGGGCATGAGGGACAGGGATCCTATGGC.

Regarding this clone: The read ends 3 residues shy of where the CDR3 ends; the end is completed using the germline J gene. The V call is TRBV20-1, the J call TRBJ2-7; the D gene is possibly TRBD2 (7 bases). Trimming cost V 3 bases and J 6 bases, with 15 bases left between them. The CDR3 spans 13 residues. Germline CDR1 is DFQATT and CDR2 is SNEGSKA (reference sequence). CDR3 DNA, as far as it was read: TGCAGTGCTAGGAGGGGGGGGGTCGGCGAG. Protein product: CSARRGGVGE. From start to end, the CDR3 is CSARRGGVGEQYF.

This clone has at least ten counts. Read data end 3 residues before the CDR3 end; the end is taken from the germline J gene. The chain combines TRBV2 with TRBJ2-7, with D possibly being TRBD1 (5 bases). Germline V gene lookup returns CDR1 SNHLY and CDR2 FYNNEI. With 4 bases removed from V and 1 base from J, the gap between germline ends came to 14 bases. The CDR3 sequence is 15 residues long. The CDR3 bases that were read are TGTGCCAGCAGTGTTGACAGAAGGATTTCCTACGAG. This gives the protein CASSVDRRISYE. The full CDR3 reads CASSVDRRISYEQYF.

The CDR3 protein is CASSEARDTGELFF. CDR3 bases read: TGTGCCAGCAGTGAAGCGCGGGACACCGGGGAG. The rearrangement links TRBV25-1 to TRBJ2-2; D is possibly TRBD2 (5 bases). The read ends 3 residues early relative to the CDR3; the germline J gene fills the gap. Germline lookup yields CDR1 MGHDK and CDR2 SYGVNS. The CDR3 contains 14 residues. V was trimmed by 2 bases and J by 3 bases, leaving 7 bases between them.

This clone was detected ten times or more. The read ends 3 residues before the CDR3 terminus; that terminus is restored from the germline J gene. The V call is TRBV10-3, the J call TRBJ2-5, with unresolved D. Deletions cut 2 bases from V and 4 bases from J, with 5 bases between. In germline, CDR1 is ENHRY, CDR2 SYGVKD. The CDR3 covers 12 residues. CDR3 bases read: TGTGCCATCAGTGAGATCGGAGAGACC. Translation gives CAISEIGET. The complete CDR3 protein is CAISEIGETQYF.

This clone was counted ten times or more. The CDR3 end is not reached by the read, which stops 3 residues before it; the germline J gene fills it in. The V gene is TRBV10-3, the J gene TRBJ2-2; D is perhaps TRBD2 (7 bases). Per the germline V gene, CDR1 is ENHRY and CDR2 is SYGVKD. This CDR3 has 19 residues. The DNA read from the CDR3 is TGTGCCATCAGTGAGTCTCGGAAGGGGGAGGGGAGCACTAATGAAAAG. Its protein product is CAISESRKGEGSTNEK. The full CDR3 protein is CAISESRKGEGSTNEKLFF.

This clone was counted only a few times. The CDR3 end is not reached by the read, which stops 3 residues before it; the germline J gene fills it in. The chain has TRBV29-1 and TRBJ1-3; 7 bases are shared with TRBD1. With 6 bases clipped from V and 2 bases from J, the junction kept 7 bases outside the gene matches. Germline assignment: CDR1 SQVTM and CDR2 ANQGSEA. CDR3 length: 14 residues. CDR3 region: CSVSTGYPGNTIYF. CDR3 DNA, as far as it was read: TGCAGCGTCTCGACAGGGTACCCTGGAAACACC.